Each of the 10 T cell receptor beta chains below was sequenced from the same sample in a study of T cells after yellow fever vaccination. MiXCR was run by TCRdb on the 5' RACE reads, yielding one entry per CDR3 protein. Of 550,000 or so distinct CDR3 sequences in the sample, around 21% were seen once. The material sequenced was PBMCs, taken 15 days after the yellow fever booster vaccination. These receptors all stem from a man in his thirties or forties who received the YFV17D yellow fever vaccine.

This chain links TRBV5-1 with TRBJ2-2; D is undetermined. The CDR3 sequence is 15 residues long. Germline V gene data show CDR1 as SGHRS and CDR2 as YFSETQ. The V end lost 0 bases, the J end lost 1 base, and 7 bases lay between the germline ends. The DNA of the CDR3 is TGCGCCAGCAGCTTGGACACACAGAACACCGGGGAGCTGTTTTTT. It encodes CASSLDTQNTGELFF.

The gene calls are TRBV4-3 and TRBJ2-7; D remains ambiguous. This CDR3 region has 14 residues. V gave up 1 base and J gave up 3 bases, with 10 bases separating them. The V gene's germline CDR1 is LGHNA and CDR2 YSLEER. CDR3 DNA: TGCGCCAGCAGCCAAGTCCTAGAGTACTACGAGCAGTACTTC. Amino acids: CASSQVLEYYEQYF.

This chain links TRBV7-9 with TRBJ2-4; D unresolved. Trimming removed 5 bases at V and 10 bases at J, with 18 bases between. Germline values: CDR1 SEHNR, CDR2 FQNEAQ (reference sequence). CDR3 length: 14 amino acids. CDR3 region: CASSPNIRVGIQYF. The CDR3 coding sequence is TGTGCCAGCAGCCCGAATATTCGGGTGGGGATTCAGTACTTC.

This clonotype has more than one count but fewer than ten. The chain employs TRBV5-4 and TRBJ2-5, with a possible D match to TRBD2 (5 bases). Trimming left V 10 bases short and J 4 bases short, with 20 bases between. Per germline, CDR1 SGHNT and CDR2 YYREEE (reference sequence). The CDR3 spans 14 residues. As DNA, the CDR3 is TGTGCCGGACTTCGGGCGGGTGAGGGAGAGACCCAGTACTTC. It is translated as CAGLRAGEGETQYF.

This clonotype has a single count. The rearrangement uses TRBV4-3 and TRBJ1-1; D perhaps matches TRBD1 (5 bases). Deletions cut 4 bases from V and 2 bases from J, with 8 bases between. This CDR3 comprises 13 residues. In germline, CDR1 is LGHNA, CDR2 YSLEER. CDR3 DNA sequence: TGCGCCAGCAGCCGGGGGTATAACACTGAAGCTTTCTTT. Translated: CASSRGYNTEAFF.

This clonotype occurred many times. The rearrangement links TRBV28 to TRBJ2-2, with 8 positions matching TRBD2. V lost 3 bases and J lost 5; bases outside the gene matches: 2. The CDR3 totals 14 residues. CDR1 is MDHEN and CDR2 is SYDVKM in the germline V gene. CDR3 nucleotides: TGTGCCAGCAGTTTTTCTAGCGGGACCGGGGAGCTGTTTTTT. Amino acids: CASSFSSGTGELFF.

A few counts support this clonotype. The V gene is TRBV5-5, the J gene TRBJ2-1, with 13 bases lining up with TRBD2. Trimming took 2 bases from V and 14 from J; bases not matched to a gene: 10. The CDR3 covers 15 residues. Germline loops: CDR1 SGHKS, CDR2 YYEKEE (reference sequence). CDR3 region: CASSLPGTSGIIEFF. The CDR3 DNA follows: TGTGCCAGCAGCTTACCCGGGACTAGCGGGATCATTGAGTTCTTC.

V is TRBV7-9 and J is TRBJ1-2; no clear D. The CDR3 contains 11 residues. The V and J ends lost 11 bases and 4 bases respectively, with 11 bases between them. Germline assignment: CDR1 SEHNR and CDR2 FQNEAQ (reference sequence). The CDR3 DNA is TGTGCCTTGCAGGAGGTCTATGGCTACACCTTC. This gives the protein CALQEVYGYTF.

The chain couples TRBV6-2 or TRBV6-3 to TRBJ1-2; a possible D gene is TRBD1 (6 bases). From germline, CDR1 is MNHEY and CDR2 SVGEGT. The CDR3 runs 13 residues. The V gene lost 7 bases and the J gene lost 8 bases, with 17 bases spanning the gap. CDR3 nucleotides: TGTGCCAGCATGCGCCGGGACATTGACGGCTACACCTTC. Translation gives CASMRRDIDGYTF.

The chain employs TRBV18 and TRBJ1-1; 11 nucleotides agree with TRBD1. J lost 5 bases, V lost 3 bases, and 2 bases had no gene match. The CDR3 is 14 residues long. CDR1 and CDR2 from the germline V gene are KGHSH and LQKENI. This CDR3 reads CASSPGQGATEAFF. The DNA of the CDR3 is TGTGCCAGCTCACCCGGACAGGGGGCTACTGAAGCTTTCTTT. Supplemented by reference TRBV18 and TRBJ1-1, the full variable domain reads NAGVMQNPRHLVRRRGQEARLRCSPMKGHSHVYWYRQLPEEGLKFMVYLQKENIIDESGMPKERFSAEFPKEGPSILRIQQVVRGDSAAYFCASSPGQGATEAFFGQGTRLTVV.